Listed here are 22 T cell receptor beta chains from one sample, sequenced in a study of T-cell reconstitution after alpha-beta-depleted transplantation in children. The authors prepared the TCRbeta library with unique molecular identifiers. MiXCR was run by TCRdb on the PCR reads, yielding one entry per CDR3 protein. The sample holds about 980,000 distinct CDR3 sequences, under 30% seen once. The input for sequencing was PBMCs, mostly from graft donor cells, taken 360 days after TCRalphabeta/CD19-depleted stem cell transplant. Receptors were obtained from a boy under two years old who had a stem cell transplant for SCID, so the T cells may come from the graft donor.

The chain has TRBV7-9 and TRBJ2-1; 10 nucleotides match TRBD2. CDR1 is SEHNR and CDR2 is FQNEAQ in the germline V gene (reference sequence). Trimming removed 5 bases from V and 6 bases from J; junction bases left unmatched: 13. The CDR3 runs to 17 residues. CDR3 nucleotides: TGTGCCAGCAGCCCGATGCGCGGGCTAGCGGGGGTCAATGAGCAGTTCTTC. Translated, it gives CASSPMRGLAGVNEQFF.

This chain joins TRBV5-5 and TRBJ2-7, with D possibly being TRBD1 (6 bases). CDR1 and CDR2 from the germline V gene are SGHKS and YYEKEE (reference sequence). This CDR3 is built from 14 residues. Trimming removed 2 bases from V and 2 bases from J, with 11 bases in between. CDR3 amino acids: CASSLQGPTYEQYF. CDR3 sequence (DNA): TGTGCCAGCAGCTTACAGGGCCCGACCTACGAGCAGTACTTC.

This clonotype was seen a handful of times. The rearrangement uses TRBV7-2 and TRBJ1-4; tentative D call: TRBD1 (5 bases). The germline V gene encodes CDR1 SGHTA and CDR2 FQGNSA. This CDR3 is 14 amino acids long. Trimming stripped 5 bases from V and 5 bases from J, with 12 bases between. CDR3 sequence: CASSQGRGNEKLFF. The CDR3 DNA reads as TGTGCCAGCAGCCAAGGACGGGGGAATGAAAAACTGTTTTTT.

This chain joins TRBV5-6 and TRBJ2-2, with D maybe TRBD1 (5 bases). CDR1 SGHDT and CDR2 YYEEEE come from the germline V gene. This CDR3 has 15 residues. V lost 4 bases, J lost 6 bases, and 16 bases lay in between. The CDR3 here is CASSIVQVRPGELFF. CDR3 coding DNA: TGTGCCAGCAGCATAGTACAGGTCCGTCCCGGGGAGCTGTTTTTT. Combining the CDR3 with reference TRBV5-6 and TRBJ2-2 gives the whole variable domain DAGVTQSPTHLIKTRGQQVTLRCSPKSGHDTVSWYQQALGQGPQFIFQYYEEEERQRGNFPDRFSGHQFPNYSSELNVNALLLGDSALYLCASSIVQVRPGELFFGEGSRLTVL.

The table lists this clonotype with a few counts. This chain joins TRBV20-1 and TRBJ1-5; TRBD1 aligns across 9 bases. The CDR3 is 14 amino acids. Germline assignment: CDR1 DFQATT and CDR2 SNEGSKA (reference sequence). V was pared by 4 bases and J by 4 bases, with 5 bases of the junction left unmatched. This CDR3 reads CSATGQGGNQPQHF. CDR3 in DNA: TGCAGTGCTACGGGACAGGGCGGGAATCAGCCCCAGCATTTT.

This chain links TRBV21-1 with TRBJ1-3; no DNA check was done on the table's D call, TRBD1. TRBV21-1 is a known pseudogene. The CDR3 length is 11 residues. The CDR3 coding sequence is TGTGCCAGGTGGGGGCGGAACACCATATATTTT. Amino acid sequence: CARWGRNTIYF.

The J gene is TRBJ2-5, the V gene TRBV6-5; 13 bases match TRBD2. Germline V lookup: CDR1 MNHEY, CDR2 SVGAGI. This CDR3 comprises 15 residues. V dropped 5 bases and J dropped 7; count of bases not matched to a gene: 7. CDR3 in DNA: TGTGCCAGCAGTACTAGCGGGGGGGCCATTGGGACCCAGTACTTC. Translation gives CASSTSGGAIGTQYF.

Concerning this clonotype itself: Because the CDR3's place on the DNA is in doubt, the DNA is left out and the CDR3 is given as listed by TCRdb. V gene TRBV2 combines with J gene TRBJ1-1. Germline CDR1 is SNHLY and CDR2 is FYNNEI. The length of the CDR3 is 13 amino acids, counting both ends. The CDR3: CASSVAVNSEAFF.

This clonotype was recorded many times. The rearrangement joins TRBV29-1 to TRBJ2-1, with unresolved D. Trimming took 4 bases from V and 1 from J, leaving 2 bases between them. The CDR3 runs 11 residues. Germline V gene lookup returns CDR1 SQVTM and CDR2 ANQGSEA. The CDR3 DNA is TGCAGCGTTGTTTCCTACAATGAGCAGTTCTTC. Amino acid sequence: CSVVSYNEQFF.

CDR3 sequence (DNA): TGTGCCAGCAGACGTACAGGGGACACTGAAGCTTTCTTT. Residues: CASRRTGDTEAFF. The chain recombines TRBV12-3 or TRBV12-4 with TRBJ1-1; TRBD1 matches 7 bases. This CDR3 contains 13 residues. V lost 6 bases, J lost 3 bases, and 4 bases stayed unmatched.

This clonotype was counted a few times. The chain is built from TRBV7-9 and TRBJ2-7; no clear D. The ends were cut back, 1 base at V and 6 bases at J, with 7 bases in the middle. Per the germline V gene, CDR1 is SEHNR and CDR2 is FQNEAQ (reference sequence). The CDR3 runs to 12 residues. CDR3 in amino acids: CASSLGALEQYF. CDR3 sequence (DNA): TGTGCCAGCAGCTTAGGGGCACTCGAGCAGTACTTC.

This chain joins TRBV7-8 and TRBJ2-7; TRBD1 matches 7 bases. The V gene's germline CDR1 is SGHVS and CDR2 FQNEAQ. This CDR3 has 15 amino acids. Germline trimming cut 5 bases from V and 6 bases from J; bases unmatched to any gene: 13. This CDR3 reads CASSDGQGVGSEQYF. The CDR3 nucleotides are TGTGCCAGCAGCGACGGGCAGGGGGTCGGTTCCGAGCAGTACTTC.

This clonotype was counted ten times or more. V gene TRBV6-2 or TRBV6-3 combines with J gene TRBJ1-1; D not certain. This CDR3 has 13 residues. V was clipped by 2 bases and J by 4 bases, with 8 bases between them. Germline assignment: CDR1 MNHEY and CDR2 SVGEGT. CDR3 nucleotide sequence: TGTGCCAGCAGTTACGATGGGTTCACTGAAGCTTTCTTT. It is translated as CASSYDGFTEAFF.

This clonotype was recorded at least ten times. This chain joins TRBV7-6 and TRBJ2-7; no reliable D call. V was pared by 3 bases and J by 0 bases, with 6 bases between. Germline V lookup: CDR1 SGHVS, CDR2 FNYEAQ. CDR3 length: 13 amino acids. CDR3 in amino acids: CASSFGPSYEQYF. The DNA of the CDR3 is TGTGCCAGCAGCTTTGGGCCCTCCTACGAGCAGTACTTC.

The chain links TRBV29-1 to TRBJ2-4; D is possibly TRBD1 (6 bases). The germline V gene encodes CDR1 SQVTM and CDR2 ANQGSEA. The CDR3 has 19 residues. Trimming pared 0 bases from V and 3 bases from J, leaving 24 bases between. The CDR3 region is CSVEDPERTDLKVKNIQYF. Written as DNA, the CDR3 is TGCAGCGTTGAAGACCCAGAACGGACAGACCTTAAGGTCAAAAACATTCAGTACTTC.

Only a few counts were recorded for this clonotype. The chain joins TRBV29-1 to TRBJ2-3; D is undetermined. CDR1 is SQVTM and CDR2 is ANQGSEA in the germline V gene. CDR3 length: 13 amino acids. Trimming left V 2 bases short and J 2 bases short, with 8 bases between. This CDR3 is CSVEIDTTDTQYF. CDR3 nucleotides: TGCAGCGTTGAAATCGACACCACAGATACGCAGTATTTT.

The CDR3 is CATSSSWGTDTQYF. The DNA of the CDR3 is TGTGCCACCAGTTCCTCTTGGGGCACAGATACGCAGTATTTT. This chain connects TRBV24-1 to TRBJ2-3; D not resolved. The CDR3 is 14 residues long. The V end lost 6 bases, the J end lost 1 base, and 10 bases lay between the germline ends. Germline CDR1 and CDR2: KGHDR and SFDVKD.

This clonotype was recorded a few times. The CDR3 spells CASLNPKRDTGELFF. DNA of the CDR3: TGTGCCAGCCTGAACCCCAAGCGGGACACCGGGGAGCTGTTTTTT. The genes are TRBV28 and TRBJ2-2; maybe TRBD2 (6 bases). Germline CDR1 and CDR2: MDHEN and SYDVKM. V was trimmed by 8 bases and J by 3 bases, leaving 16 bases between them. The CDR3 extends over 15 amino acids.

This clonotype occurred a few times. The chain is built from TRBV28 and TRBJ2-2; D might be TRBD1 (6 bases). Germline CDR1 and CDR2: MDHEN and SYDVKM. Trimming cost V 7 bases and J 6 bases, with 9 bases left between them. CDR3 length: 12 residues. This CDR3 reads CASTRQAGELFF. The DNA of the CDR3 is TGTGCCAGCACCCGACAGGCCGGGGAGCTGTTTTTT.

The CDR3 DNA is TGTGCCATCAGTTCGAACCAGGAAGAGACCCAGTACTTC. It yields the protein CAISSNQEETQYF. The chain has TRBV10-3 and TRBJ2-5, with no clear D. V was clipped by 5 bases and J by 3 bases, with 10 bases between them. The CDR3 loop spans 13 amino acids. Germline V gene sequence: CDR1 ENHRY, CDR2 SYGVKD.

This clonotype showed up just a few times. V is TRBV18 and J is TRBJ1-1; 9 positions agree with TRBD1. V lost 5 bases, J lost 5 bases, and 12 bases stayed unmatched. The length of the CDR3 is 16 residues. In germline, CDR1 is KGHSH, CDR2 LQKENI. CDR3 protein: CASSAETGGYRTEAFF. The CDR3 DNA follows: TGTGCCAGCTCAGCGGAGACAGGGGGTTATAGGACTGAAGCTTTCTTT.

The rearrangement links TRBV29-1 to TRBJ1-1; D remains ambiguous. The CDR3 has 11 amino acids. Trimming took 7 bases from V and 0 from J, leaving 6 bases between them. Germline V lookup: CDR1 SQVTM, CDR2 ANQGSEA. The CDR3 DNA follows: TGCAGCGCTGAGGTGAACACTGAAGCTTTCTTT. Encoded protein: CSAEVNTEAFF. Full variable domain (rest looked up from reference TRBV29-1 and TRBJ1-1): SAVISQKPSRDICQRGTSLTIQCQVDSQVTMMFWYRQQPGQSLTLIATANQGSEATYESGFVIDKFPISRPNLTFSTLTVSNMSPEDSSIYLCSAEVNTEAFFGQGTRLTVV.